Included here is one T cell receptor beta chain sequence, with context. The antigen is not known. The sample originates from a study of CD8 T cells in ankylosing spondylitis. TCRdb called the 5' RACE reads again in MiXCR, with one record for every CDR3 protein. The repertoire includes roughly 370,000 distinct CDR3 sequences, approximately 20% of them detected once, and 15% to 20% sits in the top ten. General study results and limits: About 8 highly homologous variants formed a TCR beta motif that appeared characteristic of ankylosing spondylitis blood.

Sequenced sample: blood, either unsorted or a sorted T cell fraction (not recorded which). This receptor was obtained from a male donor with ankylosing spondylitis.

DNA for the CDR3: TGTGCTAGTGGGTGGGGACTAGCGGGAGACGAGACCCAGTACTTC. Its translation: CASGWGLAGDETQYF. The rearrangement uses TRBV12-5 and TRBJ2-5, with TRBD2 matching over 14 bases. This CDR3 region has 15 residues. The V gene's germline CDR1 is LGHNT and CDR2 FRNRAP. The ends lost 6 bases at V and 5 bases at J; junction bases unmatched: 5.